The T cell receptor beta chain under discussion was sequenced for a study of cytomegalovirus exposure and HLA in healthy donors. Study results and limitations: Later analysis suggested links between common viral pathogens and several top significant clusters. Earlier analysis yielded a pattern in which most TCR beta V segments were productive about 87% or about 30% of the time. Versus the roughly 690-donor mean, an Asian-associated ancestry cluster reportedly showed fewer N-insertions in a later analysis.

As concerns this clone: What it binds is unknown.

The PCR made use of 60 Vbeta and 13 Jbeta primers. In the original processing: Counted up in a later analysis, unique TCR beta chains came to around 80 million, with about 9.9 million shared. Profiled with immunoSEQ multiplex PCR; TCRdb holds only in-frame clones, not every one. The D gene and trimming were derived from the DNA, and the V and J assignments and clone size from that table. The sample records some 67,000 clones, around 80% being singletons. Germline CDR1 is MDHEN and CDR2 is SYDVKM. The CDR3 consists of 16 residues. The V end lost 3 bases, the J end lost 4 bases, and 15 bases lay between the germline ends.

Sequencing was performed on PBMCs. The chain uses TRBV28 and TRBJ1-4, with D perhaps matching TRBD1 (6 bases). The sequence was obtained from a woman in her 30s in good health and CMV-seronegative. CDR3 loop: CASSLGAVQLNEKLFF. Here the CDR3 DNA reads TGTGCCAGCAGTTTGGGGGCCGTTCAACTTAATGAAAAACTGTTTTTT.